Listed below are T cell receptor beta chains from one sample, sequenced in a study of T cells in tuberculosis. Here immunoSEQ multiplex PCR was the method, and the copy in TCRdb shows in-frame clones only, minus some. This table holds about 33,000 clones, under 95% found once. Specimen: PBMCs, collected at tuberculosis diagnosis. These receptors were obtained from an adult with tuberculosis. Some clones in this sample may be carry-over from other donors' samples. Each CDR3 is given with its conserved first and last residue. Each record gives: J gene, clone size, D gene, V gene, CDR3 DNA, CDR3 protein. A D gene is named only where the DNA matches it firmly. Size is stated for part of the rows, as once, few or many counts, or as a class when the clone is expanded.

j_gene: TRBJ2-3; abundance: few; d_gene: NA; v_gene: TRBV5-1; CDR3nt: TGCGCCAGCAGCCCTAGCTTCGCAGATACGCAGTATTTT; CDR3aa: CASSPSFADTQYF
j_gene: TRBJ1-1; abundance: NA; d_gene: TRBD1; v_gene: TRBV2; CDR3nt: TGTGCCAGCAGAGAACAGGGGGCGACGAACACTGAAGCTTTCTTT; CDR3aa: CASREQGATNTEAFF
j_gene: TRBJ1-6; abundance: NA; d_gene: TRBD1; v_gene: TRBV7-2; CDR3nt: TGTGCCAGCAACGAGCCGGGACAGAATTCACCCCTCCACTTT; CDR3aa: CASNEPGQNSPLHF
j_gene: TRBJ2-7; abundance: NA; d_gene: TRBD1; v_gene: TRBV18; CDR3nt: TGTGCCAGCTCAGATAACAGGGGTTACGAGCAGTACTTC; CDR3aa: CASSDNRGYEQYF
j_gene: TRBJ2-1; abundance: NA; d_gene: TRBD1; v_gene: TRBV19; CDR3nt: TGTGCCAGTAGTAGACAGGGGAGCTACAATGAGCAGTTCTTC; CDR3aa: CASSRQGSYNEQFF
j_gene: TRBJ2-1; abundance: NA; d_gene: TRBD1; v_gene: TRBV30; CDR3nt: TGTGCCTGGACTCACCAGGGGGATGAGCAGTTCTTC; CDR3aa: CAWTHQGDEQFF
j_gene: TRBJ1-2; abundance: once; d_gene: NA; v_gene: TRBV7-2; CDR3nt: TGTGCCAGCAGCTTAAGCAGGATTAACTATGGCTACACCTTC; CDR3aa: CASSLSRINYGYTF
j_gene: TRBJ1-1; abundance: NA; d_gene: TRBD1; v_gene: TRBV5-4; CDR3nt: TGTGCCAGCAGCTTGGGTGGCGCAGGGGGGAACACTGAAGCTTTCTTT; CDR3aa: CASSLGGAGGNTEAFF
j_gene: TRBJ1-1; abundance: NA; d_gene: NA; v_gene: TRBV10-3; CDR3nt: TGTGCCATCAGTCAGCAGGGGAGCACTGAAGCTTTCTTT; CDR3aa: CAISQQGSTEAFF
j_gene: TRBJ2-3; abundance: NA; d_gene: NA; v_gene: TRBV7-8; CDR3nt: TGTGCCAGCAGCGTTAACATCTTCGACAGGTTCACAGATACGCAGTATTTT; CDR3aa: CASSVNIFDRFTDTQYF
j_gene: TRBJ2-2; abundance: once; d_gene: NA; v_gene: TRBV13; CDR3nt: TGTGCCAGCAGCTTCGACACCGGGGAGCTGTTTTTT; CDR3aa: CASSFDTGELFF
j_gene: TRBJ2-4; abundance: NA; d_gene: NA; v_gene: TRBV6-1; CDR3nt: TGTGCCAGCAGTGAAGGGTCGGCGGGCAAAAACATTCAGTACTTC; CDR3aa: CASSEGSAGKNIQYF